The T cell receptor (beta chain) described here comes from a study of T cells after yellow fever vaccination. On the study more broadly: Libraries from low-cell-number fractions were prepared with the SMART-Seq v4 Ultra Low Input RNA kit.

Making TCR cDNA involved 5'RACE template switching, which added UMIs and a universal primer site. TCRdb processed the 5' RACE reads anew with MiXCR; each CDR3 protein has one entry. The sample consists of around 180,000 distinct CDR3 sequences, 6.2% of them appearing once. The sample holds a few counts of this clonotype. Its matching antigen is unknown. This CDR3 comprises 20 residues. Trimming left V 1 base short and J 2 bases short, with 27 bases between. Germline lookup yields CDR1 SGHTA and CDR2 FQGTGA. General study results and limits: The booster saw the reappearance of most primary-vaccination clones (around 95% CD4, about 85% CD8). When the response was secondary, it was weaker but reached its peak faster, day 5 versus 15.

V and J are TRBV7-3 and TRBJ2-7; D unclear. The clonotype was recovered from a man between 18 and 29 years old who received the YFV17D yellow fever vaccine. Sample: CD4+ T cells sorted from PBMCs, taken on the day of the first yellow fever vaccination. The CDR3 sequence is CASSLKWSPSFPRGTYEQYF. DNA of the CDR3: TGTGCCAGCAGCTTAAAATGGTCCCCCTCCTTCCCCCGAGGCACCTACGAGCAGTACTTC.